Listed below are T cell receptor beta chains from one sample, sequenced in a study of blood T cell repertoires in COVID-19. Using immunoSEQ multiplex PCR, the repertoire was profiled, and TCRdb retains in-frame clones only, with some absent. Of 250,000 to 300,000 clones in the sample, more than 85% were seen once. Sequencing used peripheral blood. These receptors were obtained from a man aged 35-49 years with acute or convalescent COVID-19. CDR3s include the opening cysteine and the closing phenylalanine or tryptophan. D genes are given only for firm matches. The size of a clone is reported for some rows only, either as once, few or many, or as a class for expanded clones.

clone_size j_call d_call v_call cdr3_nt cdr3_aa
- TRBJ2-3 - TRBV27 TGTGCCAGCAGTTCCCTCGCCCGGGGAGATACGCAGTATTTT CASSSLARGDTQYF
- TRBJ2-5 - TRBV20-1 TGCAGTGCCCAGAGGGAAGAGACCCAGTACTTC CSAQREETQYF
few TRBJ1-1 - TRBV5-1 TGCGCCAGCACCACACAGGGCCGGCACACTGAAGCTTTCTTT CASTTQGRHTEAFF
- TRBJ2-1 TRBD1 TRBV29-1 TGCAGCGTTGCCCGGGACAGAGGCTACAATGAGCAGTTCTTC CSVARDRGYNEQFF
- TRBJ1-5 - TRBV3-1/TRBV3-2 TGTGCCAGCAGCCCAGGGTTCCCTAGCAATCAGCCCCAGCATTTT CASSPGFPSNQPQHF
- TRBJ1-3 - TRBV6-6 TGTGCCAGCAGGTTGGACCCTCGGGACTCCGGAAACACCATATATTTT CASRLDPRDSGNTIYF
- TRBJ1-2 - TRBV19 TGTGCCAGTAGTGGAATGACACCCGCTAACTATGGCTACACCTTC CASSGMTPANYGYTF
- TRBJ2-1 TRBD2 TRBV19 TGTGCCAGTATCCGAACCGGGGGGGGGCCCTGGGATGAGCAGTTCTTC CASIRTGGGPWDEQFF
- TRBJ1-5 - TRBV5-8 TGTGCCAGCAGCCGACAGTATCAGCCCCAGCATTTT CASSRQYQPQHF
- TRBJ2-7 - TRBV19 TGTGCCAGTAGCATCGGGGGGCCCAACGAGCAGTACTTC CASSIGGPNEQYF
- TRBJ2-7 - TRBV11-2 TGTGCCAGCAGCTCCGGACAGTACGAGCAGTACTTC CASSSGQYEQYF
- TRBJ1-2 - TRBV12-3/TRBV12-4 TGTGCCAGCAGCTCCGGGAGCTATGGCTACACCTTC CASSSGSYGYTF
few TRBJ1-5 - TRBV6-5 TGTGCCAGCAGTCTAGACAGAAACGGCAATCAGCCCCAGCATTTT CASSLDRNGNQPQHF
once TRBJ1-2 - TRBV10-3 TGTGCCATCAGTGATAGTAGCGGGGGCGAGGGCTACACCTTC CAISDSSGGEGYTF
- TRBJ2-3 - TRBV21-1 TGTGCCAGCAACCAGAGGGCTAGCGGGGGGGTCTCAAGCACAGATACGCAGTATTTT CASNQRASGGVSSTDTQYF
- TRBJ2-6 - TRBV5-1 TGCGCCAGCAGCTTCAGCTCTGGGGCCAACGTCCTGACTTTC CASSFSSGANVLTF
- TRBJ2-1 - TRBV19 TGTGCCACCGGGTGGAATGAGCAGTTCTTC CATGWNEQFF
- TRBJ1-5 - TRBV20-1 TGCAGTGCTAGTCTCCAGCCGGGAGGGCTAGGCAATCAGCCCCAGCATTTT CSASLQPGGLGNQPQHF
- TRBJ1-4 - TRBV5-1 TGCGCCAGCAGCTGGGGGCGGATTAATGAAAAACTGTTTTTT CASSWGRINEKLFF
- TRBJ1-3 - TRBV10-3 TGTGCCATATGGGAGGGGATCTCTGGAAACACCATATATTTT CAIWEGISGNTIYF
- TRBJ2-1 - TRBV19 TGTGCCAGTAGTATATCAGGGAATCTCTACAATGAGCAGTTCTTC CASSISGNLYNEQFF
- TRBJ2-1 - TRBV4-2 TGTGCCAGCAGCCGAAAGACTAGCTCCTACAATGAGCAGTTCTTC CASSRKTSSYNEQFF
- TRBJ1-3 - TRBV11-2 TGTGCCAGCAGCTTCGGGAGCTCTGGAAACACCATATATTTT CASSFGSSGNTIYF
- TRBJ1-4 TRBD1 TRBV3-1/TRBV3-2 TGTGCCAGCAGCCAATCGGACAGGTATAATGAAAAACTGTTTTTT CASSQSDRYNEKLFF
- TRBJ1-3 - TRBV11-2 TGTGCCAGCAGCCAAGCCCTCTCTGGAAACACCATATATTTT CASSQALSGNTIYF
- TRBJ1-1 - TRBV5-6 TGTGCCAGCAGCTTGTATCGATTGAGGCAAAACACTGAAGCTTTCTTT CASSLYRLRQNTEAFF
- TRBJ1-2 - TRBV5-4 TGTGCCAGCAGCTCCCTAAGTACGGGTTACGACTATGGCTACACCTTC CASSSLSTGYDYGYTF
once TRBJ2-7 TRBD1 TRBV11-3 TGTGCCAGCAGCTTAGGGGCAGGGGGCTGGAACGAGCAGTACTTC CASSLGAGGWNEQYF
- TRBJ2-2 TRBD2 TRBV3-1/TRBV3-2 TGTGCCAGCAGCCAAGCGGGGGGCACCGGGGAGCTGTTTTTT CASSQAGGTGELFF
- TRBJ1-1 TRBD1 TRBV5-1 TGCGCCAGCAGCCCGGACAGGATTAACACTGAAGCTTTCTTT CASSPDRINTEAFF
- TRBJ1-3 TRBD1 TRBV13 TGTGCCAGCGAAAGAGGACAGGCCTTCTCTGGAAACACCATATATTTT CASERGQAFSGNTIYF
- TRBJ2-1 TRBD2 TRBV30 TGTGCCTGGTTCGGCGGGGGGCCGTACAATGAGCAGTTCTTC CAWFGGGPYNEQFF
- TRBJ1-1 - TRBV7-2 TGTGCCAGCAGCTTGACAGCTAACACTGAAGCTTTCTTT CASSLTANTEAFF
once TRBJ2-1 TRBD1 TRBV5-5 TGTGCCAGCAGCCGCGGGACAGGCCGCAATGAGCAGTTCTTC CASSRGTGRNEQFF
- TRBJ2-5 - TRBV7-9 TGTGCCAGCAATGTTCGGGGTGGAGAGACCCAGTACTTC CASNVRGGETQYF
few TRBJ2-2 TRBD1 TRBV11-2 TGTGCCAGCAGCGGACAGGGAGCGGTGGACACCGGGGAGCTGTTTTTT CASSGQGAVDTGELFF
- TRBJ2-1 TRBD1 TRBV4-1 TGCGCCAGCAGCCGAGGGACAGATAACTACAATGAGCAGTTCTTC CASSRGTDNYNEQFF
- TRBJ2-1 - TRBV14 TGTGCCAGCAGCCTTCTGGGGGCGTTCGATGAGCAGTTCTTC CASSLLGAFDEQFF
- TRBJ2-7 - TRBV27 TGTGCCGTCGGAGATACAGGACGGCGCTGGGGCGAGCAGTACTTC CAVGDTGRRWGEQYF
- TRBJ1-6 - TRBV5-1 TGCGCCAGCAGCAATACCGAACAGGGTTCCTATAATTCACCCCTCCACTTT CASSNTEQGSYNSPLHF
- TRBJ2-2 - TRBV5-5 TGTGCCAGCAGCTTGTACGGGACATGGTCAGTTGGGGACACCGGGGAGCTGTTTTTT CASSLYGTWSVGDTGELFF
- TRBJ2-1 - TRBV2 TGTGCCAGCGGAGCGCTCAGCTCCTACAATGAGCAGTTCTTC CASGALSSYNEQFF
once TRBJ2-3 - TRBV5-1 TGCGCCAGCAGCTTAGGACATCCGTTTATATCAGATACGCAGTATTTT CASSLGHPFISDTQYF
- TRBJ2-2 - TRBV27 TGTGCCACCGGACACTACGCGAACACCGGGGAGCTGTTTTTT CATGHYANTGELFF
- TRBJ1-2 TRBD1 TRBV28 TGTGCCAGCAGCCGAGGACAGGGGGGTGGCGGCTACACCTTC CASSRGQGGGGYTF
once TRBJ1-1 TRBD1 TRBV19 TGTGCCAGCAATAACTTTCGATGGGGGACAGGGGTGGGAGTAGCTGAAGCTTTCTTT CASNNFRWGTGVGVAEAFF
- TRBJ1-2 TRBD1 TRBV19 TGTGCCAGTAGTGGCCCGGACAGGGGCCCCTATGGCTACACCTTC CASSGPDRGPYGYTF
- TRBJ2-1 - TRBV9 TGTGCCAGCAGCGTAGGAACCGATCTTCTCGGGGGTGAGCAGTTCTTC CASSVGTDLLGGEQFF
- TRBJ2-2 - TRBV11-3 TGTGCCAGCAGCTCCCCACAGGGCCATTCGAACACCGGGGAGCTGTTTTTT CASSSPQGHSNTGELFF
once TRBJ1-4 - TRBV4-1 TGCGCCAGCAGCCAAGAGGGCGCCTTAAATGAAAAACTGTTTTTT CASSQEGALNEKLFF